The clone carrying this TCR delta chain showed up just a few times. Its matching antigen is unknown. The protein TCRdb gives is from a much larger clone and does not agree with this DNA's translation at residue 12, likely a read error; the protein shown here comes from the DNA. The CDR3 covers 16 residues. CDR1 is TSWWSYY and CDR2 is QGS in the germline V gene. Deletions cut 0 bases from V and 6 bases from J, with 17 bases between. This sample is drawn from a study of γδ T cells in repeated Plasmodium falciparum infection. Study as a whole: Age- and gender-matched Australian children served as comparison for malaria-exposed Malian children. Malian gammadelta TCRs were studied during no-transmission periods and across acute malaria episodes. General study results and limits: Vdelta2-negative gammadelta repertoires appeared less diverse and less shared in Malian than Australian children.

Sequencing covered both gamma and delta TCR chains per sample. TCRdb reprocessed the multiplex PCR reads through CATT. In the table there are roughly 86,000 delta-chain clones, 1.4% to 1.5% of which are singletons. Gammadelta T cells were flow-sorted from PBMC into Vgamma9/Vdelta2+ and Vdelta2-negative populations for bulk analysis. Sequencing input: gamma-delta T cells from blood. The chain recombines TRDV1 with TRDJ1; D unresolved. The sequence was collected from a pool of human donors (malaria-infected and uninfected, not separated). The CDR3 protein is CALGELVLGRANKLIF. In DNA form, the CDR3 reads TGTGCTCTTGGGGAACTTGTGCTAGGGAGGGCCAATAAACTCATCTTT.